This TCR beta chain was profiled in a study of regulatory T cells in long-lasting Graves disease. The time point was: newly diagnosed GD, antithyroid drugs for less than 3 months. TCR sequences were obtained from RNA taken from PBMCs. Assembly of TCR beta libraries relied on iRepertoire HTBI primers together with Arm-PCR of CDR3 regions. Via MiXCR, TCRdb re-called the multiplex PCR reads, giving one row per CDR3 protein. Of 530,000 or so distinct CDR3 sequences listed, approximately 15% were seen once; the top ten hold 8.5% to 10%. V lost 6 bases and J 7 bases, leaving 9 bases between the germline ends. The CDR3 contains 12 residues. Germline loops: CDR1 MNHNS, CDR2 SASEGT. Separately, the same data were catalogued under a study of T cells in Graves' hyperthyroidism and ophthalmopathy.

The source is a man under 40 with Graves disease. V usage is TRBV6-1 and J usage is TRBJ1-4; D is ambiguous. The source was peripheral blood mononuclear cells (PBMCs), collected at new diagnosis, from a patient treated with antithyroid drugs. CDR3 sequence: CASSRYGEKLFF. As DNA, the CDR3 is TGTGCCAGCAGCCGTTATGGTGAAAAACTGTTTTTT.